The 2 T cell receptor beta chains given below trace back to one sample, sequenced in a study of T cell responses to AZD1222 COVID-19 vaccine. Some clones are missing from TCRdb's copy, which holds only in-frame ones; the method was immunoSEQ multiplex PCR. The sample has about 120,000 clones, approximately 91% seen once; the top ten hold 2.4%. The material was peripheral blood, obtained on day 0 of AZD1222 vaccination. The origin of the receptors is an adult in good health.

V gene TRBV7-9 combines with J gene TRBJ2-1, with TRBD1 as a possible D gene (6 bases). Trimming removed 1 base from V and 4 bases from J, with 8 bases in between. The CDR3 contains 14 residues. In germline, CDR1 is SEHNR, CDR2 FQNEAQ (reference sequence). CDR3 coding DNA: TGTGCCAGCAGCTTAGTCGGACAGTACAATGAGCAGTTCTTC. It yields the protein CASSLVGQYNEQFF. The full variable domain, rest sourced from reference TRBV7-9 and TRBJ2-1, is DTGVSQNPRHKITKRGQNVTFRCDPISEHNRLYWYRQTLGQGPEFLTYFQNEAQLEKSRLLSDRFSAERPKGSFSTLEIQRTEQGDSAMYLCASSLVGQYNEQFFGPGTRLTVL.

In nucleotides, the CDR3 is TGTGCCAGTAGTATAGTTCCCCGGGAGAACACTGAAGCTTTCTTT. Residues: CASSIVPRENTEAFF. The rearrangement joins TRBV19 to TRBJ1-1; D not resolved. CDR1 is LNHDA and CDR2 is SQIVND in the germline V gene (reference sequence). This CDR3 comprises 15 residues. Trimming pared 1 base from V and 1 base from J, leaving 10 bases between.